Included here is one T cell receptor beta chain sequence, with context. Its specificity is not known. The CDR3 sequence is 14 residues long. Germline values: CDR1 SQVTM, CDR2 ANQGSEA. Germline trimming cut 4 bases from V and 10 bases from J; bases unmatched to any gene: 11. This specimen comes from a study of T-cell reconstitution after alpha-beta-depleted transplantation in children. Study conclusions and caveats: Newly produced T cells mostly provided counts and TCRbeta diversity after one year, as hyperexpanded clones declined. The origin of alpha-beta T cells about two months after transplant was reportedly several hundred expanded graft clones.

Preparation of the TCRbeta library was carried out with unique molecular identifiers. TCRdb analysed the PCR reads with MiXCR anew, one entry per CDR3 protein. The repertoire includes around 580,000 distinct CDR3 sequences, 25% to 30% of them detected once, and under 45% sits in the top ten. The V call is TRBV29-1, the J call TRBJ2-1; the match to TRBD2 covers 9 bases. Sequencing used PBMCs, obtained before TCRalphabeta/CD19-depleted stem cell transplant. The clonotype originates from a boy under three years old with Wiskott-Aldrich syndrome, due to receive a stem cell transplant. The CDR3 DNA follows: TGCAGCGTTGGGTGGCTAGCGGGAATCACCGAGCAGTTCTTC. It codes for CSVGWLAGITEQFF.